This T cell receptor (beta chain) came from a study of T cells after yellow fever vaccination. TCRdb re-derived calls from the 5' RACE reads in MiXCR, one entry per CDR3 protein. The data contain a few hundred thousand distinct CDR3 sequences, less than 9.5% of them singletons. The TCR was taken from a man younger than 35 who received the YFV17D yellow fever vaccine. The sequences come from CD4+ T cells sorted from PBMCs, collected 5 days after the yellow fever booster vaccination.

This chain's CDR3 is CASSPQVMGRDGYTF. In DNA form, the CDR3 reads TGCGCCAGCAGCCCTCAGGTGATGGGGCGGGATGGCTACACCTTC. This chain uses TRBV4-1 with TRBJ1-2, with D perhaps TRBD1 (5 bases). The V and J ends lost 4 bases and 6 bases respectively, with 18 bases between them. Germline V CDR1 and CDR2: MGHRA, YSYEKL. CDR3 length: 15 residues.